The sequence of this TCR beta chain was determined in a study of human T cells and chemical hapten exposure. The CDR3 sequence is 14 residues long. Germline-derived CDR1 and CDR2 are MDHEN and SYDVKM. Deletions cut 6 bases from V and 4 bases from J, with 15 bases between. MiXCR, applied by TCRdb to the RACE reads, yields one record per CDR3 protein. The data show more than 150,000 distinct CDR3 sequences, with approximately 31% seen just once and under 3% held by the top ten. Sample time point: pre-sensitization, week 0. Regarding treatment: therapeutic diphenylcyclopropenone sensitization with weekly scalp DPC.

The gene calls are TRBV28 and TRBJ1-2; D not resolved. This TCR derives from a woman aged 30 to 39 with alopecia areata. Some clones in this sample may be carry-over from other donors' samples. Source: whole blood, taken in connection with sensitization to the hapten diphenylcyclopropenone (DPC). As DNA, the CDR3 is TGTGCCAGCAGACCTGCCGTGGTCACCTATGGCTACACCTTC. It codes for CASRPAVVTYGYTF.